This is a list of T cell receptor beta chains from one sample in a study of blood T cell repertoires in COVID-19. Clones were sequenced by immunoSEQ multiplex PCR, and TCRdb holds only the in-frame ones, with some missing. Of about 200,000 clones listed, around 80% are singletons. Input material: peripheral blood. These receptors were obtained from a human donor in a cohort sampled during active COVID-19. Both conserved end residues are part of each CDR3. Each record gives: clone size, V gene, D gene, J gene, CDR3 DNA, CDR3 protein. D genes are given only for firm matches. Size is stated for part of the rows, as once, few or many counts, or as a class when the clone is expanded.

clone size: once; V gene: TRBV30; D gene: TRBD2; J gene: TRBJ2-7; CDR3 DNA: TGTGCCTGGAGTGTCCCCAGCGGGAGCTCCTACGAGCAGTACTTC; CDR3 protein: CAWSVPSGSSYEQYF
clone size: large; V gene: TRBV27; D gene: TRBD1; J gene: TRBJ1-1; CDR3 DNA: TGTGCCAGCAAACTAGGGACAGGGGGCACTGAAGCTTTCTTT; CDR3 protein: CASKLGTGGTEAFF
clone size: once; V gene: TRBV2; D gene: NA; J gene: TRBJ1-4; CDR3 DNA: TGTGCCAGCAGGAACAGGGTCGCTAATGAAAAACTGTTTTTT; CDR3 protein: CASRNRVANEKLFF
clone size: once; V gene: TRBV10-1; D gene: TRBD2; J gene: TRBJ2-1; CDR3 DNA: TGCGCCAGCAGCCGGGGGCTAGCGGGAGTATATGAGCAGTTCTTC; CDR3 protein: CASSRGLAGVYEQFF
clone size: NA; V gene: TRBV6-1; D gene: NA; J gene: TRBJ2-3; CDR3 DNA: TGTGCCAGCAGGGAACGGACAGGGAGCGGGACTAGCACAGATACGCAGTATTTT; CDR3 protein: CASRERTGSGTSTDTQYF
clone size: NA; V gene: TRBV7-9; D gene: NA; J gene: TRBJ2-5; CDR3 DNA: TGTGCCAGCAGCAATAGAGAGACCCAGTACTTC; CDR3 protein: CASSNRETQYF
clone size: NA; V gene: TRBV19; D gene: TRBD2; J gene: TRBJ2-1; CDR3 DNA: TGTGCCAGTATGGGTCGGAAGCGGGAGGTTAGTGAGCAGTTCTTC; CDR3 protein: CASMGRKREVSEQFF
clone size: NA; V gene: TRBV2; D gene: TRBD2; J gene: TRBJ2-1; CDR3 DNA: TGTGCCAGCAGTGAACAGTCCGGGACTAGCGGGTTCAAACGCAATGAGCAGTTCTTC; CDR3 protein: CASSEQSGTSGFKRNEQFF
clone size: NA; V gene: TRBV18; D gene: NA; J gene: TRBJ2-1; CDR3 DNA: TGTGCCAGCTCACCATTCAAGGGGCTCTCTTACAATGAGCAGTTCTTC; CDR3 protein: CASSPFKGLSYNEQFF
clone size: once; V gene: TRBV5-1; D gene: NA; J gene: TRBJ2-7; CDR3 DNA: TGCGCCAGCAGCTTGGGCGGCACCCAGAGCTCCTACGAGCAGTACTTC; CDR3 protein: CASSLGGTQSSYEQYF
clone size: NA; V gene: TRBV3-1/TRBV3-2; D gene: TRBD1; J gene: TRBJ1-1; CDR3 DNA: TGTGCCAGCAGCTGGACAGGGAACACTGAAGCTTTCTTT; CDR3 protein: CASSWTGNTEAFF
clone size: NA; V gene: TRBV28; D gene: TRBD1; J gene: TRBJ2-7; CDR3 DNA: TGTGCCATCCCCGGCCGGTTACAGGGGCGAAACGAGCAGTACTTC; CDR3 protein: CAIPGRLQGRNEQYF
clone size: NA; V gene: TRBV20-1; D gene: NA; J gene: TRBJ2-7; CDR3 DNA: TGCAGTGCTGCTGCAGTTTACGAGCAGTACTTC; CDR3 protein: CSAAAVYEQYF
clone size: NA; V gene: TRBV12-3/TRBV12-4; D gene: TRBD1; J gene: TRBJ1-1; CDR3 DNA: TGTGCCAGCAGTCCTGGACAGGAAGAAGCTTTCTTT; CDR3 protein: CASSPGQEEAFF
clone size: NA; V gene: TRBV20-1; D gene: TRBD2; J gene: TRBJ2-3; CDR3 DNA: TGCAGTGCTAGTATACGGGAGGGCCCAACAGATACGCAGTATTTT; CDR3 protein: CSASIREGPTDTQYF
clone size: once; V gene: TRBV7-9; D gene: NA; J gene: TRBJ2-3; CDR3 DNA: TGTGCCAGCAGTGACCCTAGCTCAAGCGACACAGATACGCAGTATTTT; CDR3 protein: CASSDPSSSDTDTQYF
clone size: NA; V gene: TRBV27; D gene: TRBD1; J gene: TRBJ2-3; CDR3 DNA: TGTGCCAGCAGTCCAAACAGGGGGCCCACAGATACGCAGTATTTT; CDR3 protein: CASSPNRGPTDTQYF
clone size: few; V gene: TRBV2; D gene: TRBD2; J gene: TRBJ2-7; CDR3 DNA: TGTGCCACCGCGGGCGGGGGGAAAGCACTAGCGACTATCTCCTACGAGCAGTACTTC; CDR3 protein: CATAGGGKALATISYEQYF
clone size: NA; V gene: TRBV6-6; D gene: TRBD1; J gene: TRBJ1-1; CDR3 DNA: TGTGCCAGCAGTAAGGGACAGTCTAACACTGAAGCTTTCTTT; CDR3 protein: CASSKGQSNTEAFF
clone size: NA; V gene: TRBV5-1; D gene: TRBD1; J gene: TRBJ2-7; CDR3 DNA: TGCGCCAGCAGCTTGGCCCGGACAGGGGAGGCCTACGAGCAGTACTTC; CDR3 protein: CASSLARTGEAYEQYF
clone size: NA; V gene: TRBV6-2/TRBV6-3; D gene: TRBD1; J gene: TRBJ1-5; CDR3 DNA: TGTGCCAGCAGTTACCCTCAGACAGGGGAAATTGATCAGCCCCAGCATTTT; CDR3 protein: CASSYPQTGEIDQPQHF
clone size: NA; V gene: TRBV6-6; D gene: TRBD1; J gene: TRBJ1-5; CDR3 DNA: TGTGCCAGCAGACAGGCAACAGGGGGCGTTCAGCCCCAGCATTTT; CDR3 protein: CASRQATGGVQPQHF
clone size: NA; V gene: TRBV5-1; D gene: TRBD1; J gene: TRBJ2-1; CDR3 DNA: TGCGCCAGCAGCCTTAGGACAGGGGGCTGGAATGAGCAGTTCTTC; CDR3 protein: CASSLRTGGWNEQFF
clone size: NA; V gene: TRBV18; D gene: TRBD1; J gene: TRBJ1-1; CDR3 DNA: TGTGCCAGCTCACTCTACAGGGGAACCCTGAACACTGAAGCTTTCTTT; CDR3 protein: CASSLYRGTLNTEAFF
clone size: once; V gene: TRBV4-1; D gene: TRBD2; J gene: TRBJ2-1; CDR3 DNA: TGCGCCAGCAGCCATCGGACTAGAAGCTCCTACAATGAGCAGTTCTTC; CDR3 protein: CASSHRTRSSYNEQFF
clone size: few; V gene: TRBV7-2; D gene: NA; J gene: TRBJ2-7; CDR3 DNA: TGTGCCAGCAGCTTAAGCCCGACCTACGAGCAGTACTTC; CDR3 protein: CASSLSPTYEQYF
clone size: NA; V gene: TRBV5-8; D gene: NA; J gene: TRBJ2-5; CDR3 DNA: TGTGCCAGCAGCTTGGCCCCAGGGTCCCCATCTCAAGAGACCCAGTACTTC; CDR3 protein: CASSLAPGSPSQETQYF
clone size: once; V gene: TRBV7-2; D gene: NA; J gene: TRBJ2-6; CDR3 DNA: TGTGCCAGCAGTCCAGGGAACTCTGGGGCCAACGTCCTGACTTTC; CDR3 protein: CASSPGNSGANVLTF
clone size: NA; V gene: TRBV27; D gene: TRBD2; J gene: TRBJ2-7; CDR3 DNA: TGTGCCAGCAGTTTAAGCGTGCGGGGGTCCTACGAGCAGTACTTC; CDR3 protein: CASSLSVRGSYEQYF